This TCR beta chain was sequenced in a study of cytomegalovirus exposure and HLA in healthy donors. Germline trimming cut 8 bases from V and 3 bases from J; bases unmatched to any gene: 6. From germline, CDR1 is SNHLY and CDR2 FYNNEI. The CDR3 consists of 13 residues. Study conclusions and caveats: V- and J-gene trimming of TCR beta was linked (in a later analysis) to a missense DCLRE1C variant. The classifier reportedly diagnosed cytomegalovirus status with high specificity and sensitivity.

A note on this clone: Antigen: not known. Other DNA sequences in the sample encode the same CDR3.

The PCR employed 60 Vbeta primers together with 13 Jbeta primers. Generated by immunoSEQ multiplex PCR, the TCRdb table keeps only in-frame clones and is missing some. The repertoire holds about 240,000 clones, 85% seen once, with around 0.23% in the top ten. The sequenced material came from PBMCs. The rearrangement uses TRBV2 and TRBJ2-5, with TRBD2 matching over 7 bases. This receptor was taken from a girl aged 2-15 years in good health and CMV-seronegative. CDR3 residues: CASRLAGEETQYF. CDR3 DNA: TGTGCCAGCCGCCTGGCGGGAGAAGAGACCCAGTACTTC.